A selection of T cell receptor beta chains follows, all from one sample in a study of blood T cell repertoires in COVID-19. Assay used: immunoSEQ multiplex PCR; TCRdb lists only in-frame clones, some missing. The profile shows 89,000 or so clones, roughly 95% of them singletons. Sequencing was performed on peripheral blood. The receptors come from a human donor with active COVID-19. The donor label of this sample is uncertain. The CDR3 runs from the conserved cysteine through the conserved F or W. Each record gives: CDR3 protein, CDR3 DNA, V gene, D gene, CDR3 length, clone size, J gene. D genes are given only for firm matches. Part of the rows lack a size; the others show once, few, many or a class for expanded clones.

cdr3_aa: CASSLGGTNYGYTF
cdr3_nt: TGCGCCAGCAGCTTGGGAGGAACAAACTATGGCTACACCTTC
v_call: TRBV5-1
d_call: -
cdr3_length: 14
clone_size: -
j_call: TRBJ1-2

cdr3_aa: CASSLDEGYNEQFF
cdr3_nt: TGTGCCAGCAGCTTAGACGAGGGATACAATGAGCAGTTCTTC
v_call: TRBV11-3
d_call: -
cdr3_length: 14
clone_size: -
j_call: TRBJ2-1

cdr3_aa: CASSHGQGSYEQYF
cdr3_nt: TGTGCCAGCAGCCACGGACAGGGCTCCTACGAGCAGTACTTC
v_call: TRBV11-2
d_call: TRBD1
cdr3_length: 14
clone_size: -
j_call: TRBJ2-7

cdr3_aa: CASSRTSGGAGYNEQFF
cdr3_nt: TGTGCCAGCAGCCGGACTAGCGGGGGGGCGGGCTACAATGAGCAGTTCTTC
v_call: TRBV4-2
d_call: TRBD2
cdr3_length: 17
clone_size: -
j_call: TRBJ2-1

cdr3_aa: CASSKWGPYTEAFF
cdr3_nt: TGTGCCAGCAGCAAGTGGGGGCCGTACACTGAAGCTTTCTTT
v_call: TRBV21-1
d_call: -
cdr3_length: 14
clone_size: once
j_call: TRBJ1-1

cdr3_aa: CSAGGDQPQHF
cdr3_nt: TGCAGTGCTGGGGGCGATCAGCCCCAGCATTTT
v_call: TRBV20-1
d_call: -
cdr3_length: 11
clone_size: -
j_call: TRBJ1-5

cdr3_aa: CASSQERGVGNTIYF
cdr3_nt: TGTGCCAGCAGCCAAGAACGCGGGGTTGGAAACACCATATATTTT
v_call: TRBV4-2
d_call: -
cdr3_length: 15
clone_size: -
j_call: TRBJ1-3

cdr3_aa: CASSPGARDEKLFF
cdr3_nt: TGTGCCAGCAGTCCAGGGGCCCGTGATGAAAAACTGTTTTTT
v_call: TRBV28
d_call: -
cdr3_length: 14
clone_size: -
j_call: TRBJ1-4

cdr3_aa: CASNRQGPLGYTF
cdr3_nt: TGTGCCAGCAACCGACAGGGCCCTTTGGGCTACACCTTC
v_call: TRBV2
d_call: TRBD1
cdr3_length: 13
clone_size: once
j_call: TRBJ1-2

cdr3_aa: CASSERLAGGYNSPLHF
cdr3_nt: TGTGCCAGCAGCGAAAGGCTGGCAGGGGGCTATAATTCACCCCTCCACTTT
v_call: TRBV6-1
d_call: TRBD1
cdr3_length: 17
clone_size: -
j_call: TRBJ1-6

cdr3_aa: CASSLGQGDEAFF
cdr3_nt: TGTGCCAGCTCACTCGGGCAGGGGGATGAAGCTTTCTTT
v_call: TRBV18
d_call: TRBD1
cdr3_length: 13
clone_size: -
j_call: TRBJ1-1

cdr3_aa: CASSIWSTSGSTDTQYF
cdr3_nt: TGTGCCAGTAGTATCTGGTCCACTAGCGGAAGCACAGATACGCAGTATTTT
v_call: TRBV19
d_call: TRBD2
cdr3_length: 17
clone_size: -
j_call: TRBJ2-3

cdr3_aa: CASRRDSSSGNTIYF
cdr3_nt: TGCGCCAGCAGACGGGACAGTAGCTCTGGAAACACCATATATTTT
v_call: TRBV5-1
d_call: TRBD1
cdr3_length: 15
clone_size: -
j_call: TRBJ1-3

cdr3_aa: CAREAGESQYF
cdr3_nt: TGTGCCAGGGAGGCGGGGGAGTCCCAGTACTTC
v_call: TRBV21-1
d_call: -
cdr3_length: 11
clone_size: once
j_call: TRBJ2-5

cdr3_aa: CASSLRWTTGDQPQHF
cdr3_nt: TGTGCCAGCAGCTTGCGCTGGACAACAGGCGATCAGCCCCAGCATTTT
v_call: TRBV5-6
d_call: -
cdr3_length: 16
clone_size: -
j_call: TRBJ1-5

cdr3_aa: CASSARDRVVDEQFF
cdr3_nt: TGTGCCAGCAGCGCCAGGGACAGGGTAGTCGATGAGCAGTTCTTC
v_call: TRBV9
d_call: TRBD1
cdr3_length: 15
clone_size: -
j_call: TRBJ2-1

cdr3_aa: CASSLATGSGNTIYF
cdr3_nt: TGTGCCAGCAGCTTAGCCACAGGCTCTGGAAACACCATATATTTT
v_call: TRBV7-2
d_call: -
cdr3_length: 15
clone_size: -
j_call: TRBJ1-3

cdr3_aa: CASSGAGWRIDTQYF
cdr3_nt: TGTGCCAGCAGCGGGGCAGGGTGGAGAATAGATACGCAGTATTTT
v_call: TRBV7-9
d_call: -
cdr3_length: 15
clone_size: -
j_call: TRBJ2-3

cdr3_aa: CASSYDRGSSYEQYF
cdr3_nt: TGTGCCAGCAGCTATGACAGGGGTAGCTCCTACGAGCAGTACTTC
v_call: TRBV7-2
d_call: TRBD1
cdr3_length: 15
clone_size: -
j_call: TRBJ2-7

cdr3_aa: CAISESRPGGINSPLHF
cdr3_nt: TGTGCCATCAGTGAGTCTCGCCCAGGGGGCATTAATTCACCCCTCCACTTT
v_call: TRBV10-3
d_call: TRBD1
cdr3_length: 17
clone_size: -
j_call: TRBJ1-6

cdr3_aa: CASNEEWAANGYTF
cdr3_nt: TGTGCCAGCAACGAAGAATGGGCAGCTAATGGCTACACCTTC
v_call: TRBV5-8
d_call: -
cdr3_length: 14
clone_size: once
j_call: TRBJ1-2

cdr3_aa: CASSDSSGTQLQAQYF
cdr3_nt: TGTGCCAGCAGCGACAGTAGCGGGACCCAGCTACAGGCGCAGTACTTC
v_call: TRBV12-1
d_call: -
cdr3_length: 16
clone_size: -
j_call: TRBJ2-7

cdr3_aa: CASSLGGQGATDTQYF
cdr3_nt: TGCGCCAGCAGCTTGGGGGGACAGGGGGCTACAGATACGCAGTATTTT
v_call: TRBV5-1
d_call: TRBD1
cdr3_length: 16
clone_size: -
j_call: TRBJ2-3

cdr3_aa: CATSDPRQGKQETQYF
cdr3_nt: TGTGCCACCAGTGATCCCCGACAGGGGAAGCAAGAGACCCAGTACTTC
v_call: TRBV24-1
d_call: TRBD1
cdr3_length: 16
clone_size: -
j_call: TRBJ2-5

cdr3_aa: CASSLYGRGEGQPQHF
cdr3_nt: TGTGCCAGCAGTTTATATGGCAGGGGGGAAGGTCAGCCCCAGCATTTT
v_call: TRBV28
d_call: TRBD1
cdr3_length: 16
clone_size: -
j_call: TRBJ1-5

cdr3_aa: CASSPPAAQETQYF
cdr3_nt: TGTGCCAGCTCACCACCCGCGGCTCAAGAGACCCAGTACTTC
v_call: TRBV18
d_call: -
cdr3_length: 14
clone_size: -
j_call: TRBJ2-5

cdr3_aa: CATSETGGMTDTQYF
cdr3_nt: TGTGCCACCAGTGAGACAGGGGGGATGACAGATACGCAGTATTTT
v_call: TRBV24-1
d_call: TRBD1
cdr3_length: 15
clone_size: -
j_call: TRBJ2-3

cdr3_aa: CAIGLGTSGSTDTQYF
cdr3_nt: TGTGCCATCGGCCTCGGGACTAGCGGGAGTACAGATACGCAGTATTTT
v_call: TRBV10-3
d_call: TRBD2
cdr3_length: 16
clone_size: -
j_call: TRBJ2-3

cdr3_aa: CASSPPGQGVSDTQYF
cdr3_nt: TGTGCCAGCTCACCACCGGGACAGGGCGTCTCAGATACGCAGTATTTT
v_call: TRBV18
d_call: TRBD1
cdr3_length: 16
clone_size: -
j_call: TRBJ2-3

cdr3_aa: CASSLAGQLGAYEQYF
cdr3_nt: TGCGCCAGCAGCTTGGCCGGACAGTTAGGGGCCTACGAGCAGTACTTC
v_call: TRBV5-1
d_call: -
cdr3_length: 16
clone_size: once
j_call: TRBJ2-7

cdr3_aa: CASTPDRVNEQFF
cdr3_nt: TGTGCCAGCACACCAGACAGGGTGAATGAGCAGTTCTTC
v_call: TRBV7-2
d_call: TRBD1
cdr3_length: 13
clone_size: -
j_call: TRBJ2-1

cdr3_aa: CASSSPWEGGNTIYF
cdr3_nt: TGTGCCAGCAGTTCCCCATGGGAGGGGGGAAACACCATATATTTT
v_call: TRBV6-6
d_call: -
cdr3_length: 15
clone_size: -
j_call: TRBJ1-3

cdr3_aa: CASSIGGLSYEQYF
cdr3_nt: TGTGCCAGTAGTATTGGGGGACTCTCCTACGAGCAGTACTTC
v_call: TRBV19
d_call: -
cdr3_length: 14
clone_size: -
j_call: TRBJ2-7

cdr3_aa: CASSPGVTYEQYF
cdr3_nt: TGTGCCAGCTCCCCGGGGGTTACCTACGAGCAGTACTTC
v_call: TRBV5-6
d_call: -
cdr3_length: 13
clone_size: -
j_call: TRBJ2-7

cdr3_aa: CATEPGTGNEKLFF
cdr3_nt: TGTGCCACCGAACCTGGGACAGGGAATGAAAAACTGTTTTTT
v_call: TRBV19
d_call: TRBD1
cdr3_length: 14
clone_size: -
j_call: TRBJ1-4

cdr3_aa: CASSHGTSGRVGEQFF
cdr3_nt: TGCGCCAGCAGCCATGGAACTAGCGGGAGGGTTGGAGAGCAGTTCTTC
v_call: TRBV4-1
d_call: TRBD2
cdr3_length: 16
clone_size: once
j_call: TRBJ2-1

cdr3_aa: CASSPRGTFYEQYF
cdr3_nt: TGTGCCAGCAGCCCTCGGGGTACCTTCTACGAGCAGTACTTC
v_call: TRBV11-2
d_call: -
cdr3_length: 14
clone_size: -
j_call: TRBJ2-7

cdr3_aa: CASSGTSLENEQFF
cdr3_nt: TGTGCCAGCAGCGGGACTAGCCTTGAAAATGAGCAGTTCTTC
v_call: TRBV6-6
d_call: TRBD2
cdr3_length: 14
clone_size: -
j_call: TRBJ2-1

cdr3_aa: CASSQTLAGGSWADTQYF
cdr3_nt: TGTGCCAGCAGCCAGACGCTAGCGGGGGGGAGTTGGGCAGATACGCAGTATTTT
v_call: TRBV11-2
d_call: TRBD2
cdr3_length: 18
clone_size: -
j_call: TRBJ2-3

cdr3_aa: CASTIGGASTDTQYF
cdr3_nt: TGTGCCAGTACCATTGGCGGGGCTAGCACAGATACGCAGTATTTT
v_call: TRBV19
d_call: -
cdr3_length: 15
clone_size: -
j_call: TRBJ2-3

cdr3_aa: CASSAGQILTGELFF
cdr3_nt: TGTGCCAGCAGCGCCGGACAGATTCTCACCGGGGAGCTGTTTTTT
v_call: TRBV9
d_call: -
cdr3_length: 15
clone_size: -
j_call: TRBJ2-2

cdr3_aa: CATRGTSANTGELFF
cdr3_nt: TGCGCCACACGTGGGACTAGCGCGAACACCGGGGAGCTGTTTTTT
v_call: TRBV5-1
d_call: TRBD2
cdr3_length: 15
clone_size: -
j_call: TRBJ2-2

cdr3_aa: CASSWLGGTPYNEQFF
cdr3_nt: TGCGCCAGCAGCTGGTTAGGCGGGACCCCCTACAATGAGCAGTTCTTC
v_call: TRBV5-1
d_call: -
cdr3_length: 16
clone_size: -
j_call: TRBJ2-1

cdr3_aa: CASSQGGPTSYEQYF
cdr3_nt: TGCGCCAGCAGTCAAGGAGGTCCGACCTCCTACGAGCAGTACTTC
v_call: TRBV23-1
d_call: -
cdr3_length: 15
clone_size: -
j_call: TRBJ2-7

cdr3_aa: CSASTLDEQFF
cdr3_nt: TGCAGTGCTAGCACTCTGGATGAGCAGTTCTTC
v_call: TRBV20-1
d_call: -
cdr3_length: 11
clone_size: -
j_call: TRBJ2-1

cdr3_aa: CASSLPNSNNEQFF
cdr3_nt: TGTGCCAGCAGCTTACCTAACTCAAACAATGAGCAGTTCTTC
v_call: TRBV7-2
d_call: -
cdr3_length: 14
clone_size: -
j_call: TRBJ2-1

cdr3_aa: CASSPPVVDIQYF
cdr3_nt: TGTGCCAGCAGCCCGCCGGTGGTGGACATTCAGTACTTC
v_call: TRBV11-2
d_call: -
cdr3_length: 13
clone_size: -
j_call: TRBJ2-4